This T cell receptor beta chain was recovered during a study of beta chain features in type 1 diabetes. The ends lost 3 bases at V and 3 bases at J; junction bases unmatched: 6. The CDR3 has 14 amino acids. Germline V gene sequence: CDR1 SGHRS, CDR2 YFSETQ. Whole-study results and caveats: Shorter templates might be favored by PCR, and equally so in patients and in controls. Across patients, naive, central memory and Treg TCRB repertoires exhibited apparently greater similarity than was observed across healthy donors. Across all four CD4+ subsets, people with type 1 diabetes showed modestly shorter TCRB CDR3s.

The authors reverse transcribed all of the isolated RNA, so sequencing captured expressed TCRB transcripts. Clones were read by immunoSEQ multiplex PCR, and TCRdb kept only the in-frame ones, dropping some. The sample has more than 300,000 clones, around 8.5% seen once. This clone was counted between two and nine times. What it binds is unknown. Staining for CD45RO/CCR7/CD25/CD127/CD95/CD27 allowed sorting of CD4+ naive, central memory, regulatory and stem cell-like memory cells. This clonotype was sampled from a man aged 25-45 years with type 1 diabetes. The sample consisted of central memory CD4+ T cells from blood. This chain joins TRBV5-1 and TRBJ2-7; 7 nucleotides align to TRBD1. DNA for the CDR3: TGCGCCAGCAGCTACCGGGACAGCAACTACGAGCAGTACTTC. Amino acid sequence: CASSYRDSNYEQYF. Full variable domain (rest looked up from reference TRBV5-1 and TRBJ2-7): KAGVTQTPRYLIKTRGQQVTLSCSPISGHRSVSWYQQTPGQGLQFLFEYFSETQRNKGNFPGRFSGRQFSNSRSEMNVSTLELGDSALYLCASSYRDSNYEQYFGPGTRLTVT.